The 11 T cell receptor beta chains below were found in one sample sequenced in a study of T and B cells in COVID-19 patients. Each TRB amplification used 250-500 ng of genomic DNA from blood. TRB rearrangements were amplified by multiplex PCR with BIOMED2 TRB-A/B primers. TCRdb itself ran the multiplex PCR reads through MiXCR, one entry per CDR3 protein. The table records about 4,100 distinct CDR3 sequences, roughly 25% of them present only once. The source material was blood. The receptors come from a human donor with active COVID-19.

A note on this clonotype: A much more abundant neighbour one base away suggests this may be a read error. This chain connects TRBV5-6 to TRBJ2-3, with 8 bases matching TRBD2. Per the germline V gene, CDR1 is SGHDT and CDR2 is YYEEEE. Germline trimming cut 4 bases from V and 4 bases from J; bases unmatched to any gene: 8. This CDR3 has 15 amino acids. CDR3 DNA sequence: TGTGCCAGCAGCCTTGTCGGGAGGGCCCCAGATACGCAGTATTTT. It yields the protein CASSLVGRAPDTQYF.

The V gene is TRBV24-1, the J gene TRBJ1-2; D uncertain. The CDR3 totals 14 residues. The germline V and J ends were trimmed by 7 bases and 2 bases, with 13 bases remaining between them. CDR1 is KGHDR and CDR2 is SFDVKD in the germline V gene. The CDR3 bases are TGTGCCACCAGCGTCGCCAGCCGAAACTATGGCTACACCTTC. This gives the protein CATSVASRNYGYTF.

This clonotype has more than one count but fewer than ten. This sequence joins TRBV5-1 and TRBJ2-5; D perhaps matches TRBD1 (6 bases). Germline V gene data show CDR1 as SGHRS and CDR2 as YFSETQ. V shed 4 bases and J shed 5 bases, with 21 bases lying between them. The CDR3 contains 16 residues. The CDR3 nucleotides are TGCGCCAGCAGCCCGATGACAGGCACCCCTGGGGAGACCCAGTACTTC. Amino acid sequence: CASSPMTGTPGETQYF.

This clonotype was picked up a small number of times. V and J are TRBV6-1 and TRBJ1-2; D is unclear. Looked up from germline, CDR1 is MNHNS and CDR2 is SASEGT. V lost 6 bases, J lost 4 bases, and 24 bases lay in between. The CDR3 spans 17 residues. This CDR3 reads CASSTSGSVWKPYGYTF. DNA of the CDR3: TGTGCCAGCAGCACTTCGGGCTCTGTATGGAAACCCTATGGCTACACCTTC.

This clonotype occurred a few times. V usage is TRBV5-1 and J usage is TRBJ2-5; tentatively, D is TRBD1 or TRBD2 (6 bases each). CDR3 length: 17 residues. Germline V gene lookup returns CDR1 SGHRS and CDR2 YFSETQ. The V and J ends lost 2 bases and 2 bases respectively, with 19 bases between them. CDR3: CASSFRQGRRGQETQYF. The CDR3 bases are TGCGCCAGCAGCTTCCGCCAGGGGAGGAGAGGACAAGAGACCCAGTACTTC.

This clonotype has more than one count but fewer than ten. The chain has TRBV5-1 and TRBJ2-5; the match to TRBD2 covers 7 bases. The trim removed 6 bases at V and 5 bases at J, leaving 19 bases unmatched. Germline CDR1 is SGHRS and CDR2 is YFSETQ. The CDR3 runs 17 residues. The CDR3 coding sequence is TGCGCCAGCACCCCGTGGGGTTTGAGCGGGATCAGGGAGACCCAGTACTTC. Its translation: CASTPWGLSGIRETQYF.

This clonotype has more than one count but fewer than ten. This chain links TRBV24-1 with TRBJ2-1; maybe TRBD2 (6 bases). The germline V and J ends were trimmed by 2 bases and 8 bases, with 15 bases remaining between them. Per germline, CDR1 KGHDR and CDR2 SFDVKD. The CDR3 length is 15 residues. DNA of the CDR3: TGTGCCACCAGTGATTCACGGGAGTCGGTTTATGAGCAGTTCTTC. Protein sequence: CATSDSRESVYEQFF.

The J gene is TRBJ2-7, the V gene TRBV7-9; D is possibly TRBD1 or TRBD2 (5 bases each). Trimming stripped 4 bases from V and 7 bases from J, with 17 bases between. Per the germline V gene, CDR1 is SEHNR and CDR2 is FQNEAQ (reference sequence). This CDR3 spans 14 amino acids. CDR3 in amino acids: CASSSGTHRREQYF. The CDR3 region has the DNA TGTGCCAGCAGCTCCGGGACGCATCGACGGGAGCAGTACTTC.

V gene TRBV4-3 combines with J gene TRBJ1-2, with D unresolved. The germline V gene encodes CDR1 LGHNA and CDR2 YSLEER. This CDR3 has 14 amino acids. The V gene lost 0 bases and the J gene lost 4 bases, with 9 bases spanning the gap. In nucleotides, the CDR3 is TGCGCCAGCAGCCAAGAAGCCCGCAGCTATGGCTACACCTTC. This codes for CASSQEARSYGYTF.

This clonotype is medium-sized in the sample. The rearrangement joins TRBV18 to TRBJ2-1; D unresolved. The length of the CDR3 is 18 residues. Germline V gene data show CDR1 as KGHSH and CDR2 as LQKENI. V dropped 7 bases and J dropped 4 bases, with 26 bases sitting between them. CDR3 sequence (DNA): TGTGCCAGCTTATCCCCTTACTTGACCCCCACAGTTTACAATGAGCAGTTCTTC. Translation gives CASLSPYLTPTVYNEQFF.

The table lists this clonotype with a few counts. The rearrangement uses TRBV4-3 and TRBJ1-4; D gene uncertain. Trimming left V 3 bases short and J 2 bases short, with 13 bases between. Germline CDR1 reads LGHNA; CDR2 reads YSLEER. This CDR3 has 16 residues. CDR3 DNA sequence: TGCGCCAGCAGCCAGGGAACCCGAGGCACTAATGAAAAACTGTTTTTT. Translated: CASSQGTRGTNEKLFF.